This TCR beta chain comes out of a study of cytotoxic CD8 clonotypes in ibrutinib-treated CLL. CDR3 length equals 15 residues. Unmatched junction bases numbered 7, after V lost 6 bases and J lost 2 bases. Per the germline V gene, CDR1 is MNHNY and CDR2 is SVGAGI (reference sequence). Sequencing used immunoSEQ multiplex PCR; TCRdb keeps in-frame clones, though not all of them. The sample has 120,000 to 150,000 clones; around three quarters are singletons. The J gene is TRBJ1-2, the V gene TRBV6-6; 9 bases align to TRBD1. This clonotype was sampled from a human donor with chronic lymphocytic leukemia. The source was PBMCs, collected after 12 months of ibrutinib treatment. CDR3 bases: TGTGCCAGCAGCCGCTCCGGGACAGGGAACTATGGCTACACCTTC. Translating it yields CASSRSGTGNYGYTF.